These 24 T cell receptor beta chains originate from one sample sequenced in a study of blood T cell repertoires in COVID-19. Assay used: immunoSEQ multiplex PCR; TCRdb lists only in-frame clones, some missing. The repertoire holds over 200,000 clones, with over 70% as singletons. Input material: peripheral blood. The receptors originated from a woman older than 75 with acute or convalescent COVID-19.

This chain uses TRBV28 with TRBJ1-6; D call uncertain. The CDR3 is 13 residues long. Germline V gene data show CDR1 as MDHEN and CDR2 as SYDVKM. The germline V and J ends were trimmed by 4 bases and 11 bases, with 12 bases remaining between them. CDR3 loop: CASSSSLVAPLHF. The DNA of the CDR3 is TGTGCCAGCAGTTCCTCACTCGTGGCACCCCTCCACTTT. The full variable domain, in which reference TRBV28 and TRBJ1-6 provide the parts outside the CDR3, is DVKVTQSSRYLVKRTGEKVFLECVQDMDHENMFWYRQDPGLGLRLIYFSYDVKMKEKGDIPEGYSVSREKKERFSLILESASTNQTSMYLCASSSSLVAPLHFGNGTRLTVT.

This CDR3 is CASSPSLADHSYNEQFF. The DNA of the CDR3 is TGCGCCAGCAGCCCTTCCCTAGCGGACCACTCCTACAATGAGCAGTTCTTC. This chain links TRBV5-1 with TRBJ2-1, with 7 nucleotides matching TRBD2. CDR1 SGHRS and CDR2 YFSETQ come from the germline V gene. Trimming took 4 bases from V and 0 from J; bases not matched to a gene: 10. The CDR3 has 17 residues. Full variable domain (missing parts from reference TRBV5-1 and TRBJ2-1): KAGVTQTPRYLIKTRGQQVTLSCSPISGHRSVSWYQQTPGQGLQFLFEYFSETQRNKGNFPGRFSGRQFSNSRSEMNVSTLELGDSALYLCASSPSLADHSYNEQFFGPGTRLTVL.

This rearrangement joins TRBV2 to TRBJ1-3; tentative D call: TRBD1 (6 bases). Germline assignment: CDR1 SNHLY and CDR2 FYNNEI. Trimming took off 1 base at V and 0 bases at J, with 13 bases between the two ends. This CDR3 has 17 residues. CDR3 sequence reads: CASSEVLGGNSGNTIYF. Written as DNA, the CDR3 is TGTGCCAGCAGTGAAGTACTAGGGGGAAACTCTGGAAACACCATATATTTT.

V usage is TRBV5-1 and J usage is TRBJ1-1; TRBD1 agrees at 8 bases. This CDR3 has 16 residues. Germline V CDR1 and CDR2: SGHRS, YFSETQ. J was trimmed by 11 bases and V by 4 bases; bases with no gene match: 19. CDR3 protein: CASSPLGNRGSYVAFF. The CDR3 nucleotides read TGCGCCAGCAGCCCACTGGGAAACAGGGGGTCCTACGTGGCTTTCTTT. The complete variable domain, with remaining parts taken from reference TRBV5-1 and TRBJ1-1, reads KAGVTQTPRYLIKTRGQQVTLSCSPISGHRSVSWYQQTPGQGLQFLFEYFSETQRNKGNFPGRFSGRQFSNSRSEMNVSTLELGDSALYLCASSPLGNRGSYVAFFGQGTRLTVV.

This chain uses TRBV4-1 with TRBJ1-6, with D unclear. Germline V gives CDR1 MGHRA, CDR2 YSYEKL. V was cut by 0 bases and J by 7 bases, with 10 bases left in between. The CDR3 extends over 15 amino acids. The CDR3 DNA is TGCGCCAGCAGCCAAGACCCAGGTTACAATTCACCCCTCCACTTT. Protein sequence: CASSQDPGYNSPLHF.

The V and J genes are TRBV5-4 and TRBJ2-7; 9 bases line up with TRBD2. Losses at the gene ends were 0 bases for V and 3 bases for J; bases not matched to a gene: 4. Germline values: CDR1 SGHNT, CDR2 YYREEE (reference sequence). The CDR3 runs to 15 residues. The CDR3: CASSLESSGNYEQYF. The CDR3 nucleotides are TGTGCCAGCAGCTTGGAGTCTAGCGGGAACTACGAGCAGTACTTC.

On this clone: The junction departs from the called germline gene at one end, perhaps through a read error. Written as DNA, the CDR3 is TGTGCCAGGAGGAAGACAGGGATCGCGCGTGCAACTGTTTTT. Translating gives CARRKTGIARATVF. The genes are TRBV19 and TRBJ1-4; the match to TRBD1 covers 7 bases. The CDR3 extends over 14 amino acids. Germline V CDR1 and CDR2: LNHDA, SQIVND (reference sequence).

J is TRBJ2-5 and V is TRBV5-1, with 9 bases that match TRBD1. The CDR3 consists of 14 residues. V was pared by 5 bases and J by 4 bases, with 6 bases of the junction left unmatched. Germline-derived CDR1 and CDR2 are SGHRS and YFSETQ. The CDR3 loop is CASRPQGAGETQYF. The CDR3 DNA reads as TGCGCCAGCAGGCCACAGGGGGCGGGAGAGACCCAGTACTTC.

This rearrangement joins TRBV5-6 to TRBJ1-6, with 7 nucleotides matching TRBD1. V was pared by 4 bases and J by 10 bases, with 11 bases of the junction left unmatched. CDR3 size: 15 residues. The germline gives CDR1 SGHDT, CDR2 YYEEEE. The CDR3 region is CASSLRQGGGSPLHF. In nucleotides, the CDR3 is TGTGCCAGCAGCCTTAGACAGGGTGGCGGCTCACCCCTCCACTTT.

The chain is built from TRBV7-6 and TRBJ2-2; D is unclear. V shed 0 bases and J shed 2 bases, with 7 bases lying between them. Germline V gene lookup returns CDR1 SGHVS and CDR2 FNYEAQ. The length of the CDR3 is 15 residues. The CDR3 DNA sequence: TGTGCCAGCAGCTTAGCGGCGGTTAACACCGGGGAGCTGTTTTTT. Its translation is CASSLAAVNTGELFF.

The chain recombines TRBV20-1 with TRBJ1-2, with D unclear. The CDR3 is 14 residues long. The V end lost 3 bases, the J end lost 0 bases, and 11 bases lay between the germline ends. CDR1 is DFQATT, CDR2 SNEGSKA, per germline (reference sequence). This chain's CDR3 is CSASIQSPNYGYTF. DNA for the CDR3: TGCAGTGCTAGTATACAGTCCCCTAACTATGGCTACACCTTC.

This chain links TRBV3-1 (or the pseudogene TRBV3-2) with TRBJ1-2; perhaps TRBD1 as D (6 bases). Deletions cut 0 bases from V and 0 bases from J, with 14 bases between. This CDR3 contains 17 residues. Germline CDR1 and CDR2: LGHDT and YNNKEL (reference sequence). This CDR3 reads CASSQEGIGGANYGYTF. Here the CDR3 DNA reads TGTGCCAGCAGCCAAGAAGGAATAGGGGGGGCTAACTATGGCTACACCTTC.

This chain connects TRBV4-1 to TRBJ1-2; 8 nucleotides align to TRBD1. Germline loops: CDR1 MGHRA, CDR2 YSYEKL. After removal of 0 bases from V and 1 base from J, the junction contained 4 bases not matched to a gene. This CDR3 comprises 16 residues. The CDR3 region is CASSQERTGHNYGYTF. CDR3 nucleotide sequence: TGCGCCAGCAGCCAAGAAAGGACAGGGCATAACTATGGCTACACCTTC.

In this sample, this clone turned up a few times. This sequence joins TRBV25-1 and TRBJ1-2; 7 bases fit TRBD1. CDR1 and CDR2 (germline): MGHDK, SYGVNS. Trimming at V came to 1 base and at J to 5 bases, leaving 7 bases not matched to a gene. The CDR3 loop spans 15 amino acids. CDR3 sequence (DNA): TGTGCCAGCAGTGAATCAGGGGGGAGGATTTATGGCTACACCTTC. Its protein is CASSESGGRIYGYTF.

This clone was picked up one time. This sequence joins TRBV3-1 (or the pseudogene TRBV3-2) and TRBJ1-3, with D uncertain. V gave up 4 bases and J gave up 3 bases, with 13 bases separating them. CDR1 is LGHDT, CDR2 YNNKEL, per germline (reference sequence). This CDR3 contains 15 residues. The CDR3 loop reads CASSPAGRVGNTIYF. The CDR3 nucleotides are TGTGCCAGCAGCCCCGCAGGCCGAGTTGGAAACACCATATATTTT.

The chain is built from TRBV11-2 and TRBJ2-3, with D possibly TRBD1 on 6 matching bases. The CDR3 sequence is 14 residues long. The germline CDR1 and CDR2 sequences are SGHAT and FQNNGV. Trimming shortened V by 4 bases and J by 5 bases, and 13 bases separated the two germline ends. The CDR3 spells CASSSRQAGDTQYF. In DNA form, the CDR3 reads TGTGCCAGCAGCTCAAGACAGGCTGGAGATACGCAGTATTTT.

This chain joins TRBV19 and TRBJ2-1; 8 nucleotides line up with TRBD2. The germline V gene encodes CDR1 LNHDA and CDR2 SQIVND (reference sequence). J lost 0 bases, V lost 7 bases, and 5 bases had no gene match. This CDR3 has 15 residues. The CDR3 spells CASNAGTSSYNEQFF. Here the CDR3 DNA reads TGTGCCAGTAACGCAGGGACTAGCTCCTACAATGAGCAGTTCTTC.

V gene TRBV6-6 combines with J gene TRBJ2-1, with no clear D. The CDR3 is 14 amino acids. Germline V CDR1 and CDR2: MNHNY, SVGAGI (reference sequence). Deletions cut 2 bases from V and 1 base from J, with 6 bases between. As DNA, the CDR3 is TGTGCCAGCAGTTACGGGCCATCCTACAATGAGCAGTTCTTC. Its translation is CASSYGPSYNEQFF.

The table lists this clone with a few counts. The gene calls are TRBV19 and TRBJ1-5; 7 bases match TRBD1. With V trimmed by 6 bases and J by 7 bases, 6 bases remained unmatched. The germline V gene encodes CDR1 LNHDA and CDR2 SQIVND (reference sequence). CDR3 length equals 13 residues. CDR3 in DNA: TGTGCCAGTAGCCTCGACAGGGTACAGCCCCAGCATTTT. Translation gives CASSLDRVQPQHF.

The gene calls are TRBV19 and TRBJ1-4; 8 nucleotides match TRBD1. Germline values: CDR1 LNHDA, CDR2 SQIVND (reference sequence). The CDR3 is 16 residues long. J lost 3 bases, V lost 3 bases, and 6 bases had no gene match. CDR3 amino acids: CASSIRTGSANEKLFF. The CDR3, as DNA: TGTGCCAGTAGTATTCGGACAGGGAGTGCTAATGAAAAACTGTTTTTT.

V usage is TRBV5-4 and J usage is TRBJ2-5; the D gene is possibly TRBD2 (6 bases). The germline V and J ends were trimmed by 5 bases and 4 bases, with 18 bases remaining between them. The CDR3 contains 15 residues. Germline CDR1 is SGHNT and CDR2 is YYREEE (reference sequence). CDR3 in amino acids: CASRDGGMGPETQYF. The DNA of the CDR3 is TGTGCCAGCAGGGATGGGGGGATGGGGCCAGAGACCCAGTACTTC.

The CDR3 DNA reads TGTGCCAGCAGCTTAACACCGGGACAGGGGTACGAGCAGTACTTC. Translation gives CASSLTPGQGYEQYF. This sequence joins TRBV11-2 and TRBJ2-7; 10 positions match TRBD1. The CDR3 has 15 residues. Looked up from germline, CDR1 is SGHAT and CDR2 is FQNNGV. The J segment lost 4 bases and the V segment lost 2 bases, leaving 5 bases of the junction unmatched.

V gene TRBV19 combines with J gene TRBJ1-5; TRBD1 matches at 9 bases. CDR3 length: 15 amino acids. Germline CDR1 is LNHDA and CDR2 is SQIVND (reference sequence). After removal of 5 bases from V and 2 bases from J, the junction contained 4 bases not matched to a gene. CDR3 coding DNA: TGTGCCAGTAGTCCGGGACAGGGACGCAATCAGCCCCAGCATTTT. Translated, it gives CASSPGQGRNQPQHF.

The rearrangement links TRBV5-1 to TRBJ1-4; D might be TRBD1 (5 bases). The CDR3 sequence is 13 residues long. V was pared by 0 bases and J by 10 bases, with 10 bases between. CDR1 is SGHRS, CDR2 YFSETQ, per germline. The CDR3 spells CASSLGQGGKLFF. The CDR3 nucleotides read TGCGCCAGCAGCTTGGGGCAGGGAGGAAAACTGTTTTTT.